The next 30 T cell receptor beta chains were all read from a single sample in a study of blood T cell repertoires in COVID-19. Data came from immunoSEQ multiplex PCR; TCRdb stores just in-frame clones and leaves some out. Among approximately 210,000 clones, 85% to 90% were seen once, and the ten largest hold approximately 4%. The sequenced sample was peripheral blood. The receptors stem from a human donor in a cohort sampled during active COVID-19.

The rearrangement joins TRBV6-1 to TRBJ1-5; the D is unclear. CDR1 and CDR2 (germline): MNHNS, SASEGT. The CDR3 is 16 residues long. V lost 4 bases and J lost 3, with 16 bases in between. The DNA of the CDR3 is TGTGCCAGCAGTGCGCCTGGAGGGAACACCAATCAGCCCCAGCATTTT. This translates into CASSAPGGNTNQPQHF.

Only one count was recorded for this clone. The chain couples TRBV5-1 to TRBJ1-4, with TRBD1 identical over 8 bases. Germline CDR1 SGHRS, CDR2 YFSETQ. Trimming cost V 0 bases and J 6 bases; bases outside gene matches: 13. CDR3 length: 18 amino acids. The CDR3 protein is CASSLAARGTGRDEKLFF. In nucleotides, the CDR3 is TGCGCCAGCAGCTTGGCCGCCCGAGGGACAGGTCGGGATGAAAAACTGTTTTTT.

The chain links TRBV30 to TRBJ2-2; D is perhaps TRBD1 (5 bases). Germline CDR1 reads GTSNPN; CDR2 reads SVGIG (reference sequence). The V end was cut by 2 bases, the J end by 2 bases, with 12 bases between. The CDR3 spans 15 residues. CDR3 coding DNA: TGTGCCTGGAGTCGGTGGGGCAGCAACACCGGGGAGCTGTTTTTT. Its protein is CAWSRWGSNTGELFF.

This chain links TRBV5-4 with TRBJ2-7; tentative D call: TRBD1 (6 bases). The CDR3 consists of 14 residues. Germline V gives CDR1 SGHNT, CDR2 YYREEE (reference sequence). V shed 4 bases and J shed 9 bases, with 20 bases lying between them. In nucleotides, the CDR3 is TGTGCCAGCAGCCCCGAATTTTCTACAGGGTTGCAGTACTTC. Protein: CASSPEFSTGLQYF.

The CDR3 here is CASSLARGGTDTQYF. CDR3 DNA sequence: TGCGCCAGCAGCTTGGCTCGGGGGGGCACAGATACGCAGTATTTT. The chain links TRBV5-1 to TRBJ2-3; 7 bases line up with TRBD2. The germline CDR1 and CDR2 sequences are SGHRS and YFSETQ. The CDR3 has 15 amino acids. Trimming cost V 0 bases and J 1 base; bases outside gene matches: 2.

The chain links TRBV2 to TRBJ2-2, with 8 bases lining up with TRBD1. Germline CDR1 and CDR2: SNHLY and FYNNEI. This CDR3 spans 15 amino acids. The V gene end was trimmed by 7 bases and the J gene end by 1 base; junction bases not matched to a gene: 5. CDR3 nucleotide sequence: TGTGCCAGCAAGAGGACAGGGCTGAACACCGGGGAGCTGTTTTTT. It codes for CASKRTGLNTGELFF.

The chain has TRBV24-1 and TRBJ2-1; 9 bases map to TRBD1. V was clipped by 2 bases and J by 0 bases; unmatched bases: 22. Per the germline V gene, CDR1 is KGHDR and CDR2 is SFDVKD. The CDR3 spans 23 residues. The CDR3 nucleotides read TGTGCCACCAGTGATTCTATCGGGTCCCCGGGACAGGGAACTTCTCGCTCCTACAATGAGCAGTTCTTC. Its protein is CATSDSIGSPGQGTSRSYNEQFF.

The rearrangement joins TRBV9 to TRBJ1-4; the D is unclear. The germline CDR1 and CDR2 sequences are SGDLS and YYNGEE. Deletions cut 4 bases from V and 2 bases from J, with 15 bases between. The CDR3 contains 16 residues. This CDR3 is CASSPRSGMTNEKLFF. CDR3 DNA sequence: TGTGCCAGCAGCCCCCGATCTGGCATGACTAATGAAAAACTGTTTTTT.

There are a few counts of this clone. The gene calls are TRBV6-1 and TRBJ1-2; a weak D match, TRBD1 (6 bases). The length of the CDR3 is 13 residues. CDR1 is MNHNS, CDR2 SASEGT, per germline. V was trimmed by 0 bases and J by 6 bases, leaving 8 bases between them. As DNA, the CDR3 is TGTGCCAGCAGTGAAGCCAGGGGAGATGGCTACACCTTC. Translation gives CASSEARGDGYTF.

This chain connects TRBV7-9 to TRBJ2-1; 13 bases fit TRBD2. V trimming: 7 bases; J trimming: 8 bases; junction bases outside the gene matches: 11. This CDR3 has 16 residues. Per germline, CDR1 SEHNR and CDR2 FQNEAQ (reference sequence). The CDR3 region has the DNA TGTGCCAGCACCAGGACTAGCGGGAGTGGGTGGCATGAGCAGTTCTTC. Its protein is CASTRTSGSGWHEQFF.

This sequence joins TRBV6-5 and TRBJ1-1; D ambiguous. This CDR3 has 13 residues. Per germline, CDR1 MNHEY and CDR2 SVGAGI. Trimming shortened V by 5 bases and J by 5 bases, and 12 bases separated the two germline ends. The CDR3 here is CASSKEEFTEAFF. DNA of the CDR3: TGTGCCAGCAGTAAGGAGGAGTTTACTGAAGCTTTCTTT.

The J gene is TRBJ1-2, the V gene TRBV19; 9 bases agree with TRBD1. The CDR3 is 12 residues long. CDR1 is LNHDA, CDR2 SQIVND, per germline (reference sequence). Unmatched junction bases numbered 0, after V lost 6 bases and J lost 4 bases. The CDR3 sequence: CASRQGAYGYTF. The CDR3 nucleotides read TGTGCCAGTAGACAGGGGGCCTATGGCTACACCTTC.

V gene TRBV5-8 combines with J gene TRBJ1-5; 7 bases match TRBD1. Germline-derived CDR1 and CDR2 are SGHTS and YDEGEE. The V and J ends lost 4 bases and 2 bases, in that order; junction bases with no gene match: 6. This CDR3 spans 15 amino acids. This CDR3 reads CASSRPTGGNQPQHF. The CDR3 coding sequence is TGTGCCAGCAGCCGTCCCACAGGGGGCAATCAGCCCCAGCATTTT.

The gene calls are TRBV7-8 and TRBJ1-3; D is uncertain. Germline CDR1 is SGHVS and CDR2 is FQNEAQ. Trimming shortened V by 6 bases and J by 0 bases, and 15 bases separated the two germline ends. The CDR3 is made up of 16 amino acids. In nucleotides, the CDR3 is TGTGCCAGCAGGGAAGAGGTCCCTGGCTCTGGAAACACCATATATTTT. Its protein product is CASREEVPGSGNTIYF.

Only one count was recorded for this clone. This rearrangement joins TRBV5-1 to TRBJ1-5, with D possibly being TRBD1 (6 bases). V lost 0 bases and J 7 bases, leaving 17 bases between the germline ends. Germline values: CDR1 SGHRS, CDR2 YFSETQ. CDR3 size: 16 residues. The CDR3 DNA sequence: TGCGCCAGCAGCTTGGAAGCCGGGGGCGGGGGACAGCCCCAGCATTTT. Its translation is CASSLEAGGGGQPQHF.

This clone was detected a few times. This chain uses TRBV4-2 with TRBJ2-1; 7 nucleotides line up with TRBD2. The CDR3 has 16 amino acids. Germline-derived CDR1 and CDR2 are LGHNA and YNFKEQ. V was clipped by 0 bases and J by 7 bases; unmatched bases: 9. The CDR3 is CASSQEVGGPGNEQFF. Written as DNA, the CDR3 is TGTGCCAGCAGCCAAGAAGTGGGAGGGCCGGGGAATGAGCAGTTCTTC.

The CDR3 nucleotides read TGTGCCAGCAGCGTAGGAACAGGGGGCAATGGGGTGGAGACCCAGTACTTC. Protein: CASSVGTGGNGVETQYF. The chain uses TRBV9 and TRBJ2-5; 9 bases are shared with TRBD1. V lost 0 bases, J lost 5 bases, and 11 bases stayed unmatched. The CDR3 loop spans 17 amino acids. Germline V gene sequence: CDR1 SGDLS, CDR2 YYNGEE.

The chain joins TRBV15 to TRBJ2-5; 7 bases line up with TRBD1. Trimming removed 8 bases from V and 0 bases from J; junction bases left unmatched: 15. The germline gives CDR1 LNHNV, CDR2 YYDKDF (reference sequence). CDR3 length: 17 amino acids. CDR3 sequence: CATGGTGAGLYQETQYF. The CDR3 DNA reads TGTGCCACCGGTGGAACAGGGGCGGGTTTGTACCAAGAGACCCAGTACTTC.

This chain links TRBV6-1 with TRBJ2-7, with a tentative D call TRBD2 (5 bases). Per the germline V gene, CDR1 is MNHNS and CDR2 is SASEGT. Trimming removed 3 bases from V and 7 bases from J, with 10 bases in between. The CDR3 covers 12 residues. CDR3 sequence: CASSDSTGEQYF. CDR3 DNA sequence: TGTGCCAGCAGTGATAGTACGGGGGAGCAGTACTTC.

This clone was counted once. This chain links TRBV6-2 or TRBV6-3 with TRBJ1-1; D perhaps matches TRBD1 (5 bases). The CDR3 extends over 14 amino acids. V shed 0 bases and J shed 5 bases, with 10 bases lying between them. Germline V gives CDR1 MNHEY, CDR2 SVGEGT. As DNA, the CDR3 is TGTGCCAGCAGTTACTCGGCAGGGAATACTGAAGCTTTCTTT. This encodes CASSYSAGNTEAFF.

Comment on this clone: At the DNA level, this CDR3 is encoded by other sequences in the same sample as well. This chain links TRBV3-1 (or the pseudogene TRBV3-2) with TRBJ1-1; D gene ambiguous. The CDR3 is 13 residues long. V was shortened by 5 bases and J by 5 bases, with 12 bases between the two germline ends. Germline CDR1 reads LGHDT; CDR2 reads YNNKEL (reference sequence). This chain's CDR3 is CASSSLEGTEAFF. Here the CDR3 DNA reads TGTGCCAGCAGCTCTCTGGAGGGAACTGAAGCTTTCTTT.

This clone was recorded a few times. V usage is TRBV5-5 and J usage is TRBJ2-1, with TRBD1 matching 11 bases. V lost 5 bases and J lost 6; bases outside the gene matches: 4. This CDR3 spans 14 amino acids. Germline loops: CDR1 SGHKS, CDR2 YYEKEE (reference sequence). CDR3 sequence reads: CASSVGTGGNEQFF. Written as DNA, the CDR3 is TGTGCCAGCAGTGTGGGGACAGGGGGCAATGAGCAGTTCTTC.

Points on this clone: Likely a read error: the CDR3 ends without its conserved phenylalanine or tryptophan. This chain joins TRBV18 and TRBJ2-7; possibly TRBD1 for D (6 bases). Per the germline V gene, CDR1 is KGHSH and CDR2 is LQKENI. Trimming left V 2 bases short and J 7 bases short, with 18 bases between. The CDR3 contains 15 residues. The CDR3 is CASSPTRVPQGEQYL. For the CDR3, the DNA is TGTGCCAGCTCACCAACTCGAGTCCCACAGGGAGAGCAGTACCTC.

The CDR3: CASSEALAGGPRQETQYF. The CDR3 DNA follows: TGTGCCAGCAGTGAGGCGCTAGCGGGAGGGCCGCGGCAAGAGACCCAGTACTTC. This rearrangement joins TRBV2 to TRBJ2-5; 12 bases align to TRBD2. The CDR3 extends over 18 amino acids. The J segment lost 2 bases and the V segment lost 3 bases, leaving 10 bases of the junction unmatched. The germline V gene encodes CDR1 SNHLY and CDR2 FYNNEI.

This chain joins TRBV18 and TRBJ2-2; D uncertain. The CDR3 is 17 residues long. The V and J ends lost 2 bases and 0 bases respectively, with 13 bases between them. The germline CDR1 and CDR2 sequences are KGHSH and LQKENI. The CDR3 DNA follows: TGTGCCAGCTCACCAATTCGACATCAATCGAACACCGGGGAGCTGTTTTTT. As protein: CASSPIRHQSNTGELFF.

The CDR3 here is CATRLAGYEQYF. CDR3 DNA sequence: TGTGCCACGCGACTAGCTGGCTACGAGCAGTACTTC. This rearrangement joins TRBV10-3 to TRBJ2-7; 7 bases line up with TRBD2. This CDR3 spans 12 amino acids. V shed 10 bases, J shed 3 bases, and the junction held 6 bases outside the gene matches. The germline V gene encodes CDR1 ENHRY and CDR2 SYGVKD.

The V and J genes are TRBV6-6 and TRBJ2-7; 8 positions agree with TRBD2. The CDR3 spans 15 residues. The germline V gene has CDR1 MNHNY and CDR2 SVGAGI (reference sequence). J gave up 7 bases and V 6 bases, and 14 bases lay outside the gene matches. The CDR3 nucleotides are TGTGCCAGCAGCCCCGGGGGGGGCCTCCGAGGGGAGCAGTACTTC. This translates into CASSPGGGLRGEQYF.

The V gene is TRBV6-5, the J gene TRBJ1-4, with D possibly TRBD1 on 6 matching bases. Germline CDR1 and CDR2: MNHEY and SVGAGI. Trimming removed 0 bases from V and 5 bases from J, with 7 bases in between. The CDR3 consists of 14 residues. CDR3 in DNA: TGTGCCAGCAGTTACTCGAGGGGGAATGAAAAACTGTTTTTT. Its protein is CASSYSRGNEKLFF.

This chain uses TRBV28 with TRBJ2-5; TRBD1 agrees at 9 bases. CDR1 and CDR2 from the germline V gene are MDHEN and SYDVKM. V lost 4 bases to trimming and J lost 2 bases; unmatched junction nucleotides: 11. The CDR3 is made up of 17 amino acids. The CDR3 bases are TGTGCCAGCAGTTATCACCTACAGGGGGCGTATCAAGAGACCCAGTACTTC. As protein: CASSYHLQGAYQETQYF.

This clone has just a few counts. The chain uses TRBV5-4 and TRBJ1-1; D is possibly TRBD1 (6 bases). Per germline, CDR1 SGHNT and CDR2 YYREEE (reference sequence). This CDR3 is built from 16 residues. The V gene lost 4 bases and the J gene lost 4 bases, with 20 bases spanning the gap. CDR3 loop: CASSLGVQGLGTEAFF. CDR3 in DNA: TGTGCCAGCAGCCTAGGGGTACAGGGATTAGGCACTGAAGCTTTCTTT. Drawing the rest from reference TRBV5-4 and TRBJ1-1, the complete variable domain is ETGVTQSPTHLIKTRGQQVTLRCSSQSGHNTVSWYQQALGQGPQFIFQYYREEENGRGNFPPRFSGLQFPNYSSELNVNALELDDSALYLCASSLGVQGLGTEAFFGQGTRLTVV.